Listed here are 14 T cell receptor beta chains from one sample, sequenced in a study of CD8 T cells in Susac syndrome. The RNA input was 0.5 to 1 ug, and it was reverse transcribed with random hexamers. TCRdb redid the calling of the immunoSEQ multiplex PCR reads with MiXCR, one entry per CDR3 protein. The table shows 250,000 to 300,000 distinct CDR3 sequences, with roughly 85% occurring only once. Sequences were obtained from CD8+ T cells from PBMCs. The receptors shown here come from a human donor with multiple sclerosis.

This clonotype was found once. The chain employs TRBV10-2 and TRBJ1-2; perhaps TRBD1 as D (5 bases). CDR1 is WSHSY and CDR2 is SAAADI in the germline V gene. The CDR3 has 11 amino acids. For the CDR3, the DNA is TGCGCGGGGCTGCAGGGTAGCGGCTACACCTTC. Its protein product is CAGLQGSGYTF.

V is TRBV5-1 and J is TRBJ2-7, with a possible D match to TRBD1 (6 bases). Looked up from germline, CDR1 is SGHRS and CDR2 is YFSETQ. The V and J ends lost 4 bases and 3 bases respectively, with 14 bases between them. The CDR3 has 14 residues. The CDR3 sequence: CASSNTDRNYEQYF. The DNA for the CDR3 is TGCGCCAGCAGCAACACGGACAGAAACTACGAGCAGTACTTC.

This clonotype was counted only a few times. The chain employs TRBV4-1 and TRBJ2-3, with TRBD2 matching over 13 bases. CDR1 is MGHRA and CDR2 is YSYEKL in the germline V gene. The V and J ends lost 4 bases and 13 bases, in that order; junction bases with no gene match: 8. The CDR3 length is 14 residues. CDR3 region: CASSPGLAGPQEYF. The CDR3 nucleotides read TGCGCCAGCAGCCCGGGACTAGCGGGACCTCAAGAGTATTTT.

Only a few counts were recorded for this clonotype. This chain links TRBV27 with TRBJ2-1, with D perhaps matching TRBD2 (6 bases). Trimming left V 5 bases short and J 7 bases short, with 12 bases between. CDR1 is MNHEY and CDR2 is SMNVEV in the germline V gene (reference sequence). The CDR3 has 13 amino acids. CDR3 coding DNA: TGTGCCAGCAGTCAGACTAGTTGGAATGAGCAGTTCTTC. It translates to CASSQTSWNEQFF.

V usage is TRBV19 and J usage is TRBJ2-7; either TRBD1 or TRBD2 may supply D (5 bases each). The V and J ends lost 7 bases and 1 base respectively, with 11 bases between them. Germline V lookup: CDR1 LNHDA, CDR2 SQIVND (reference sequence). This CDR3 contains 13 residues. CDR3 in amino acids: CASTPGTSYEQYF. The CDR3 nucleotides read TGTGCCAGTACCCCCGGGACGTCCTACGAGCAGTACTTC.

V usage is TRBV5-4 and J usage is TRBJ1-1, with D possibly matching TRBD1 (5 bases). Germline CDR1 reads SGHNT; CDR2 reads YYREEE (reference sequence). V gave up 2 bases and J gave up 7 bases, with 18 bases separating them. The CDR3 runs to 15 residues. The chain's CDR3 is CASSLGDGPLGEAFF. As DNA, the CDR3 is TGTGCCAGCAGCTTAGGGGACGGCCCTTTGGGTGAAGCTTTCTTT. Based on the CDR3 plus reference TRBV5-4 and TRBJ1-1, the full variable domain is ETGVTQSPTHLIKTRGQQVTLRCSSQSGHNTVSWYQQALGQGPQFIFQYYREEENGRGNFPPRFSGLQFPNYSSELNVNALELDDSALYLCASSLGDGPLGEAFFGQGTRLTVV.

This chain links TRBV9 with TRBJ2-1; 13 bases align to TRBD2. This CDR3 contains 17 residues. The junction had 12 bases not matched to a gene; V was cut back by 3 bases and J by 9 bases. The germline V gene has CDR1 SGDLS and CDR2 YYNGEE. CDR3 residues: CASSEFLGTSGIVEQFF. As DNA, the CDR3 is TGTGCCAGCAGCGAATTCTTAGGGACTAGCGGGATAGTTGAGCAGTTCTTC.

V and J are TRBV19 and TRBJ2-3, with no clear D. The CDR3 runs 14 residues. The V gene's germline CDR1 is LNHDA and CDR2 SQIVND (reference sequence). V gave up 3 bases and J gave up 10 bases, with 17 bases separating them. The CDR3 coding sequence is TGTGCCAGTAGTATCCGAGTCCCCGTCCCCGCGCAGTATTTT. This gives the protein CASSIRVPVPAQYF.

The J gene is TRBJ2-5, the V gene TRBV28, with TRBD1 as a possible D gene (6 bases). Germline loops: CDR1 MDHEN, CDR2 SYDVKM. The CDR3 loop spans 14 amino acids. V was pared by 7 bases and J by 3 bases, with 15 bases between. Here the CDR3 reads CASIDTGTEETQYF. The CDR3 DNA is TGTGCCAGCATCGACACAGGGACGGAAGAGACCCAGTACTTC.

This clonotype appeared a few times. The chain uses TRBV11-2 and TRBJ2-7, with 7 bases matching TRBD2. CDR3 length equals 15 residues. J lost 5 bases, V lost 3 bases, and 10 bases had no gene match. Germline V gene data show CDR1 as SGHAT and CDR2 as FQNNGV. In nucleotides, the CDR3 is TGTGCCAGCAGCTTGCCCACTAGCGCGCGGGACGAGCAGTACTTC. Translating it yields CASSLPTSARDEQYF.

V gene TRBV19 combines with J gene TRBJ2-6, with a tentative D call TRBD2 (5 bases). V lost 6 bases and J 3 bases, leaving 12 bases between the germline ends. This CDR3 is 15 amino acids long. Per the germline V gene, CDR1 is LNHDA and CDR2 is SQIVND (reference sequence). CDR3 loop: CASRDLDGGANVLTF. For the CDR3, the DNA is TGTGCCAGTAGGGACTTAGACGGTGGGGCCAACGTCCTGACTTTC. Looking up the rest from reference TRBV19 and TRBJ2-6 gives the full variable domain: DGGITQSPKYLFRKEGQNVTLSCEQNLNHDAMYWYRQDPGQGLRLIYYSQIVNDFQKGDIAEGYSVSREKKESFPLTVTSAQKNPTAFYLCASRDLDGGANVLTFGAGSRLTVL.

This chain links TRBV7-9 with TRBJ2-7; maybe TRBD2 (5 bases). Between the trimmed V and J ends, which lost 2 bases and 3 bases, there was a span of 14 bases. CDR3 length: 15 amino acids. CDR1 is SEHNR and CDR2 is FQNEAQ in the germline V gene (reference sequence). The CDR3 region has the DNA TGTGCCAGCAGCTTAACTAGAGGTTCTTTCTACGAGCAGTACTTC. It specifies CASSLTRGSFYEQYF.

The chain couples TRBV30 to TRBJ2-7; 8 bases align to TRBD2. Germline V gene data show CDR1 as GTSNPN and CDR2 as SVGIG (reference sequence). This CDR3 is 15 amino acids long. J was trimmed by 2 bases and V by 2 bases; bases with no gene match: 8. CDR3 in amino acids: CAWSHPGLGAYEQYF. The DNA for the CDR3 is TGTGCCTGGAGTCACCCGGGACTAGGGGCCTACGAGCAGTACTTC.

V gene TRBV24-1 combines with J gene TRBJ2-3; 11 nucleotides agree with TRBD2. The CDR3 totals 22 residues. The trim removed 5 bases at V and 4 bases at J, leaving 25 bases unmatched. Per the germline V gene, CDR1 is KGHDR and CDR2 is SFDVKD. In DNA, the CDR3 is TGTGCCACCAGTGGCCTTCCACCGACAGAAACCTTAGCGGGAGGGCCTTCAGATACGCAGTATTTT. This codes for CATSGLPPTETLAGGPSDTQYF.